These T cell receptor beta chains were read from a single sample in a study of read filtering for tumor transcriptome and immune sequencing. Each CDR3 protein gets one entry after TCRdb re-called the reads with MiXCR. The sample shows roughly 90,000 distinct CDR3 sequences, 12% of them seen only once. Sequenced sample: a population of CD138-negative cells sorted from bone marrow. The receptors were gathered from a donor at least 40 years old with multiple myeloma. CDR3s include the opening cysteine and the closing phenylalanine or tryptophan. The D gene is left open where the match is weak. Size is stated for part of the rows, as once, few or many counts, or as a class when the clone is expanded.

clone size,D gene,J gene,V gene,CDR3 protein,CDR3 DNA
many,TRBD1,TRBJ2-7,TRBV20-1,CSASTGTAFYEQYF,TGCAGTGCTAGTACCGGGACAGCCTTCTACGAGCAGTACTTC
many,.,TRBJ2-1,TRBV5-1,CASSLDPAGQFF,TGCGCCAGCAGCTTGGACCCGGCTGGGCAGTTCTTC
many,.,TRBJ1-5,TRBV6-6,CASSYNNRAGYRSQPQHF,TGTGCCAGCAGTTATAATAATCGGGCAGGGTATAGGAGTCAGCCCCAGCATTTT
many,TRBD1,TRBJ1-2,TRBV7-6,CASSPEQGNYGYTF,TGTGCCAGCAGCCCCGAACAGGGGAACTATGGCTACACCTTC
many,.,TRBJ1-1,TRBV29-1,CSVTQGRGNTEAFF,TGCAGCGTAACTCAGGGAAGGGGGAACACTGAAGCTTTCTTT
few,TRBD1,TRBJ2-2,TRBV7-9,CSSSPGQVANTGELFF,TGTTCCAGCAGCCCTGGACAGGTTGCGAACACCGGGGAGCTGTTTTTT
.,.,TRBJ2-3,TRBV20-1,CSAPGLTGTDTQYF,TGCAGTGCCCCGGGACTTACGGGCACAGATACGCAGTATTTT
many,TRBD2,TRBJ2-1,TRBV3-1,CASSQDQVGGLAGNEQFF,TGTGCCAGCAGCCAAGATCAGGTAGGAGGACTAGCGGGAAATGAGCAGTTCTTC
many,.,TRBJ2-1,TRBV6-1,CASSELNVGDEQFF,TGTGCCAGCAGTGAATTAAACGTCGGGGATGAGCAGTTCTTC
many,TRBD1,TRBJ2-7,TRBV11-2,CASSPVHGQGAYEQYF,TGTGCCAGCAGCCCCGTACATGGACAGGGGGCCTACGAGCAGTACTTC
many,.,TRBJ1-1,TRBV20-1,CSARLRRLNTEAFF,TGCAGTGCTCGCCTCAGGCGACTGAACACTGAAGCTTTCTTT
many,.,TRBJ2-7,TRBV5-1,CASSPAGKIYEQYF,TGCGCCAGCAGCCCGGCAGGGAAAATTTACGAGCAGTACTTC
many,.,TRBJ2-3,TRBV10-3,CAISESADTQYF,TGTGCCATCAGTGAGTCGGCAGATACGCAGTATTTT
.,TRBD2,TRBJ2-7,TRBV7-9,CASSLTSGSWNEQYF,TGTGCCAGCAGCTTAACAAGCGGGAGTTGGAACGAGCAGTACTTC
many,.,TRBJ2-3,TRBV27,CASSSSVQRAQYF,TGTGCCAGCAGCTCATCGGTACAAAGGGCCCAGTATTTT
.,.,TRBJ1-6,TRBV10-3,CAISESNVQGGSPLHF,TGTGCCATCAGTGAGTCGAATGTTCAGGGAGGTTCACCCCTCCACTTT
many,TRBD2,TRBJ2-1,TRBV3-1,CASSQGLVLAGYNEQFF,TGTGCCAGCAGCCAGGGGCTTGTACTAGCGGGGTACAATGAGCAGTTCTTC
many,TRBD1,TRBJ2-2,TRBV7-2,CASSLRQGYTGELFF,TGTGCCAGCAGCCTAAGACAGGGCTACACCGGGGAGCTGTTTTTT
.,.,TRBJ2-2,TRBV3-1,CASSQGLLSSNGELFF,TGTGCCAGCAGCCAGGGGCTCCTCTCCAGCAACGGGGAGCTGTTTTTT
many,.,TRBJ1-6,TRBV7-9,CASSLYRQNNSPLHF,TGTGCCAGCAGCTTATACCGACAGAATAATTCACCCCTCCACTTT
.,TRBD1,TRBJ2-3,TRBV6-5,CASRSGGRTDTQYF,TGTGCCAGCAGGTCAGGGGGCCGGACAGATACGCAGTATTTT
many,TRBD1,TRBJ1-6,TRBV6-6,CASGATGISPLHF,TGTGCCAGCGGTGCGACAGGGATTTCACCCCTCCACTTT
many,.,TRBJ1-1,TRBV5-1,CASSWDPNTEAFF,TGCGCCAGCAGTTGGGACCCGAACACTGAAGCTTTCTTT
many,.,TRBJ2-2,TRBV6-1,CASSKPTGELFF,TGTGCCAGCAGTAAGCCTACCGGGGAGCTGTTTTTT
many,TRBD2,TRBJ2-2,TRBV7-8,CASSRGAGGANTGELFF,TGTGCCAGCAGCAGGGGAGCGGGAGGCGCGAACACCGGGGAGCTGTTTTTT
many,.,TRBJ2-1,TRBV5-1,CASSLSPGFHNEQFF,TGCGCCAGCAGCTTGTCGCCAGGGTTCCACAATGAGCAGTTCTTC
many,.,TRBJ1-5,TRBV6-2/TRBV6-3,CASSSSTRGNNQPQHF,TGTGCCAGCAGTTCTTCTACCCGGGGAAACAATCAGCCCCAGCATTTT
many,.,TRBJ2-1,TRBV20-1,CSALYRPSYNEQFF,TGCAGTGCTCTCTATCGCCCCTCCTACAATGAGCAGTTCTTC
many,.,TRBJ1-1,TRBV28,CASNRQALDTEAFF,TGTGCCAGCAACCGACAGGCACTTGACACTGAAGCTTTCTTT
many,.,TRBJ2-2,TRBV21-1,CASRNGSNTGELFF,TGTGCCAGCCGGAACGGGAGTAACACCGGGGAGCTGTTTTTT
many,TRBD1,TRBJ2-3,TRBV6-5,CASSYSLVRAGGDTQYF,TGTGCCAGCAGTTACTCGTTAGTTCGGGCAGGGGGAGATACGCAGTATTTT
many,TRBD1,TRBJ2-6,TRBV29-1,CSVALQGAGSGANVLTF,TGCAGCGTTGCTCTACAGGGGGCCGGCTCTGGGGCCAACGTCCTGACTTTC
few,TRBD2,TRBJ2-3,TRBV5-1,CASSPASGATDTQYF,TGCGCCAGCAGTCCCGCTAGCGGGGCCACAGATACGCAGTATTTT
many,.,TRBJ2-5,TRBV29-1,CSVEGLAETQYF,TGCAGCGTTGAAGGCCTCGCCGAGACCCAGTACTTC
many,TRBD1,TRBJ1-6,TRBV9,CASSVRDSQNSPLHF,TGTGCCAGCAGCGTCCGGGACAGCCAGAATTCACCCCTCCACTTT
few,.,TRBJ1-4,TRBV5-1,CASSLDGGGNEKLFF,TGCGCCAGCAGCTTGGATGGGGGCGGTAATGAAAAACTGTTTTTT
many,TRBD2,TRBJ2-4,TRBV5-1,CASSLASSGRAKNIQYF,TGCGCCAGCAGCTTGGCCTCTAGCGGGAGAGCCAAAAACATTCAGTACTTC
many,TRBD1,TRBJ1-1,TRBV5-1,CASSSWTGPNTEAFF,TGCGCCAGCAGCTCCTGGACAGGGCCGAACACTGAAGCTTTCTTT
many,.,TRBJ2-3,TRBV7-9,CASSVRAEGTDTQYF,TGTGCCAGCAGCGTTCGGGCAGAGGGCACAGATACGCAGTATTTT
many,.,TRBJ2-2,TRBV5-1,CASGGGSTGTPNTGELFF,TGCGCCAGCGGCGGGGGATCCACCGGGACACCGAACACCGGGGAGCTGTTTTTT
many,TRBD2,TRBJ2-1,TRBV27,CASSRLRPTSGRAGQFF,TGTGCCAGCTCCCGGTTAAGGCCGACTAGCGGGAGGGCCGGGCAGTTCTTC
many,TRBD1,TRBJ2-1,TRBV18,CASSTGQVDEQFF,TGTGCCAGCTCAACGGGACAGGTGGATGAGCAGTTCTTC